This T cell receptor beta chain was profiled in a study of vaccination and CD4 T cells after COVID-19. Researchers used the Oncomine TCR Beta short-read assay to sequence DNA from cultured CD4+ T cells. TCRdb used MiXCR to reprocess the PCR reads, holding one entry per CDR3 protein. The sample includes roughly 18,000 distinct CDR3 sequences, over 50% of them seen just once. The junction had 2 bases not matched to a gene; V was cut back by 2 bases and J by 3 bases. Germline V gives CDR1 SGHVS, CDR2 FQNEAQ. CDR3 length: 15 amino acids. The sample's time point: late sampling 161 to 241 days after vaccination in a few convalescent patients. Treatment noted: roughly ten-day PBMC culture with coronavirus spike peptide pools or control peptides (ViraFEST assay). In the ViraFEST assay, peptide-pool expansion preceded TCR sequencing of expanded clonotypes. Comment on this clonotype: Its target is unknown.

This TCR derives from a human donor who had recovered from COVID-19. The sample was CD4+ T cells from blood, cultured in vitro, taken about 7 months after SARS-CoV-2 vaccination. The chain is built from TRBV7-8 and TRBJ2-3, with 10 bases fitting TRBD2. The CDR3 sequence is CASSLSSGSTDTQYF. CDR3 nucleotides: TGTGCCAGCAGCTTATCTAGCGGGAGTACAGATACGCAGTATTTT.